Detailed here is one T cell receptor (beta chain). At one end, the junction sequence differs from germline, possibly due to a read error. Method: immunoSEQ multiplex PCR; TCRdb's copy keeps in-frame clones and lacks some. The sample holds over 80,000 clones, roughly nine tenths seen once. The entry originates in a study of OX40 agonist ivuxolimab in advanced cancers. Autoimmune disease history or systemic immunosuppression excluded patients. Per germline, CDR1 SSHAT and CDR2 FNYEAQ (reference sequence). This CDR3 is 13 amino acids long. The sample was CD4+ or CD8+ T cells sorted from blood, taken in a trial of the OX40 agonist ivuxolimab. The TCR sequence derives from an adult with an advanced solid tumor such as melanoma, head and neck, liver or kidney cancer. The V and J genes are TRBV7-7 and TRBJ2-2; 7 bases agree with TRBD2. The CDR3 DNA follows: TGTGCTAGCAGCCCGAGGGAGGGCGGGGAGCTGTTTTTT. Residues: CASSPREGGELFF.